One sample yielded the 25 T cell receptor beta chains listed below, sequenced in a study of blood T cells in healthy people across ages. A second PCR of about 6 to 12 cycles used a sample-barcoded 5' primer and a J-beta primer mix. TCRdb redid the calling of the 5' RACE reads with MiXCR, one entry per CDR3 protein. Of 1.5 million to 2 million distinct CDR3 sequences listed, about two fifths are singletons. Sequenced material: blood. The source is a human donor in good health.

This clonotype is a singleton in its sample. The chain employs TRBV7-8 and TRBJ2-5; TRBD2 matches 10 bases. This CDR3 comprises 15 residues. Trimming cost V 3 bases and J 11 bases; bases outside gene matches: 12. CDR1 is SGHVS and CDR2 is FQNEAQ in the germline V gene. The CDR3 DNA is TGTGCCAGCAGCTTCCCCGGGACTAGCGATTTTGAGCAGTACTTC. Translation: CASSFPGTSDFEQYF. The entire variable domain, with the rest obtained from reference TRBV7-8 and TRBJ2-5, is as follows: GAGVSQSPRYKVAKRGQDVALRCDPISGHVSLFWYQQALGQGPEFLTYFQNEAQLDKSGLPSDRFFAERPEGSVSTLKIQRTQQEDSAVYLCASSFPGTSDFEQYFGPGTRLLVL.

This clonotype was found a few times. This rearrangement joins TRBV10-3 to TRBJ2-7; tentative D call: TRBD2 (6 bases). Per germline, CDR1 ENHRY and CDR2 SYGVKD. V lost 6 bases, J lost 3 bases, and 15 bases lay in between. The CDR3 has 14 residues. Here the CDR3 reads CAISGEAVHYEQYF. DNA of the CDR3: TGTGCCATCAGCGGGGAGGCAGTACACTACGAGCAGTACTTC.

This chain joins TRBV20-1 and TRBJ2-3, with D perhaps assigned TRBD1 or TRBD2 (6 bases each). Trimming left V 8 bases short and J 1 base short, with 16 bases between. Germline V gives CDR1 DFQATT, CDR2 SNEGSKA (reference sequence). The CDR3 sequence is 14 residues long. The CDR3 bases are TGCAGTACCATCTCGGAGGGGGGCACAGATACGCAGTATTTT. Translated, it gives CSTISEGGTDTQYF.

This clonotype was detected ten times or more. The chain joins TRBV2 to TRBJ2-4; D call uncertain. Trimming shortened V by 4 bases and J by 0 bases, and 10 bases separated the two germline ends. Germline assignment: CDR1 SNHLY and CDR2 FYNNEI. The CDR3 totals 15 residues. DNA for the CDR3: TGTGCCAGCAGTGTTGCATCTATAGCCAAAAACATTCAGTACTTC. Translated, it gives CASSVASIAKNIQYF.

V is TRBV18 and J is TRBJ2-7; D possibly corresponds to TRBD1 (5 bases). CDR3 length: 14 residues. V dropped 4 bases and J dropped 3 bases, with 13 bases sitting between them. The germline gives CDR1 KGHSH, CDR2 LQKENI. The CDR3: CASSRSIGDYEQYF. CDR3 nucleotides: TGTGCCAGCTCACGAAGCATAGGGGACTACGAGCAGTACTTC.

The chain links TRBV7-8 to TRBJ2-1; 9 bases align to TRBD2. This CDR3 comprises 16 residues. V gave up 4 bases and J gave up 6 bases; unmatched junction bases: 10. Germline V gene sequence: CDR1 SGHVS, CDR2 FQNEAQ. CDR3 in DNA: TGTGCCAGCAGCTCGTCGGCGGGGCGGGGGGGCAATGAGCAGTTCTTC. Translated, it gives CASSSSAGRGGNEQFF.

The chain uses TRBV12-5 and TRBJ1-5; perhaps TRBD1 as D (6 bases). This CDR3 spans 15 amino acids. The germline V gene has CDR1 LGHNT and CDR2 FRNRAP. V lost 2 bases to trimming and J lost 3 bases, with 11 bases between them. The CDR3 coding sequence is TGTGCTAGTGGTTTGTGGGGGGCTATCAATCAGCCCCAGCATTTT. As protein: CASGLWGAINQPQHF.

This chain uses TRBV20-1 with TRBJ2-1; TRBD2 matches at 8 bases. This CDR3 has 12 residues. V dropped 1 base and J dropped 12; count of bases not matched to a gene: 5. Germline V gene lookup returns CDR1 DFQATT and CDR2 SNEGSKA (reference sequence). CDR3: CSARGPGTRQFF. In DNA form, the CDR3 reads TGCAGTGCTAGAGGACCGGGGACTAGGCAGTTCTTC.

This chain joins TRBV9 and TRBJ1-2; 7 positions match TRBD1. The junction had 14 bases not matched to a gene; V was cut back by 5 bases and J by 1 base. Per germline, CDR1 SGDLS and CDR2 YYNGEE. This CDR3 spans 17 amino acids. CDR3 coding DNA: TGTGCCAGCAGTCTACATAGGGGGGGGACAGTTAACTATGGCTACACCTTC. Protein sequence: CASSLHRGGTVNYGYTF.

The chain joins TRBV7-2 to TRBJ2-2; D is perhaps TRBD2 (5 bases). Per the germline V gene, CDR1 is SGHTA and CDR2 is FQGNSA. With 8 bases removed from V and 4 bases from J, the gap between germline ends came to 17 bases. The CDR3 extends over 15 amino acids. As DNA, the CDR3 is TGTGCCAGCCTACGGGTATTGGGGAGCACCGGGGAGCTGTTTTTT. This sequence encodes CASLRVLGSTGELFF.

This chain connects TRBV29-1 to TRBJ2-7; tentatively, D is TRBD1 (6 bases). Trimming took off 5 bases at V and 3 bases at J, with 17 bases between the two ends. This CDR3 region has 14 residues. Germline V lookup: CDR1 SQVTM, CDR2 ANQGSEA. The CDR3 DNA reads as TGCAGCGTTTTTTCAGGACAGAAGATCTACGAGCAGTACTTC. Its protein product is CSVFSGQKIYEQYF.

The genes are TRBV7-3 and TRBJ1-2; no firm D call. From germline, CDR1 is SGHTA and CDR2 FQGTGA. The CDR3 spans 15 residues. V gave up 1 base and J gave up 7 bases, with 16 bases separating them. CDR3 loop: CASSLNQGAWSGYTF. The CDR3, as DNA: TGTGCCAGCAGCTTAAATCAAGGTGCCTGGAGTGGCTACACCTTC.

The V gene is TRBV6-5, the J gene TRBJ2-7; TRBD2 agrees at 12 bases. CDR1 is MNHEY, CDR2 SVGAGI, per germline. V lost 1 base, J lost 5 bases, and 6 bases stayed unmatched. The CDR3 sequence is 16 residues long. The CDR3 bases are TGTGCCAGCAGTTACTGCCCTAGCGGGGGGGCCCACGAGCAGTACTTC. Its protein product is CASSYCPSGGAHEQYF.

The chain carries TRBV24-1 and TRBJ2-1, with TRBD2 matching over 12 bases. CDR3 length: 16 amino acids. The V gene end was trimmed by 0 bases and the J gene end by 8 bases; junction bases not matched to a gene: 4. The germline V gene encodes CDR1 KGHDR and CDR2 SFDVKD. This CDR3 is CATSDLSSGGAYEQFF. As DNA, the CDR3 is TGTGCCACCAGTGATTTGTCTAGCGGGGGGGCTTATGAGCAGTTCTTC.

Details on this clonotype: This may be a read error, as it is one base from a much larger clone. The J gene is TRBJ2-5, the V gene TRBV7-8, with D maybe TRBD2 (7 bases). Germline CDR1 reads SGHVS; CDR2 reads FQNEAQ. Trimming took off 2 bases at V and 4 bases at J, with 17 bases between the two ends. The CDR3 sequence is 16 residues long. The CDR3 here is CASSLLEGGPPETQYF. The CDR3 nucleotides are TGTGCCAGCAGCTTATTGGAGGGGGGGCCACCAGAGACCCAGTACTTC. The whole variable domain, remainder taken from reference TRBV7-8 and TRBJ2-5, is GAGVSQSPRYKVAKRGQDVALRCDPISGHVSLFWYQQALGQGPEFLTYFQNEAQLDKSGLPSDRFFAERPEGSVSTLKIQRTQQEDSAVYLCASSLLEGGPPETQYFGPGTRLLVL.

This clonotype was found a few times. This chain joins TRBV7-9 and TRBJ2-4; D gene uncertain. Germline CDR1 is SEHNR and CDR2 is FQNEAQ (reference sequence). The V gene lost 5 bases and the J gene lost 6 bases, with 20 bases spanning the gap. The CDR3 is 16 residues long. DNA of the CDR3: TGTGCCAGCAGCCCAAGGGAAGTGCTCTCGGGAAACATTCAGTACTTC. Its translation is CASSPREVLSGNIQYF.

In DNA form, the CDR3 reads TGCAGCGTTGGAGATGGATTGAAGAACACTGAAGCTTTCTTT. Translated: CSVGDGLKNTEAFF. The chain is built from TRBV29-1 and TRBJ1-1; unclear D gene. V lost 4 bases to trimming and J lost 1 base, with 13 bases between them. Germline assignment: CDR1 SQVTM and CDR2 ANQGSEA. CDR3 length: 14 amino acids.

V gene TRBV6-2 or TRBV6-3 combines with J gene TRBJ2-7, with D unclear. Germline assignment: CDR1 MNHEY and CDR2 SVGEGT. The CDR3 runs to 13 residues. The V end lost 3 bases, the J end lost 3 bases, and 9 bases lay between the germline ends. The DNA for the CDR3 is TGTGCCAGCAGTTATTCCCTTTGCTACGAGCAGTACTTC. Its translation is CASSYSLCYEQYF.

The chain carries TRBV7-9 and TRBJ1-1; D is unclear. This CDR3 spans 15 amino acids. Germline CDR1 reads SEHNR; CDR2 reads FQNEAQ (reference sequence). V was trimmed by 0 bases and J by 1 base, leaving 9 bases between them. The DNA of the CDR3 is TGTGCCAGCAGCTTAGCAAGCAGGAAGAACACTGAAGCTTTCTTT. Amino acid sequence: CASSLASRKNTEAFF.

This sequence joins TRBV15 and TRBJ2-7, with D tentatively TRBD1 (5 bases). CDR3 length equals 16 residues. V was clipped by 0 bases and J by 6 bases, with 18 bases between them. Germline V gene lookup returns CDR1 LNHNV and CDR2 YYDKDF (reference sequence). CDR3 amino acids: CATSRDLGSPRGEQYF. CDR3 nucleotide sequence: TGTGCCACCAGCAGAGATTTGGGGTCTCCTAGGGGCGAGCAGTACTTC.

This clonotype was observed a handful of times. V usage is TRBV20-1 and J usage is TRBJ2-5; D uncertain. Trimming left V 3 bases short and J 2 bases short, with 10 bases between. The CDR3 contains 13 residues. The germline V gene encodes CDR1 DFQATT and CDR2 SNEGSKA (reference sequence). CDR3 coding DNA: TGCAGTGCTAGGGTTCCGAGTCAAGAGACCCAGTACTTC. Translation gives CSARVPSQETQYF.

This clonotype was counted at least ten times. This chain connects TRBV12-3 or TRBV12-4 to TRBJ1-2; D perhaps matches TRBD1 (5 bases). V lost 6 bases, J lost 5 bases, and 10 bases lay in between. This CDR3 comprises 12 residues. The CDR3, as DNA: TGTGCCAGCAGCCCACAGGATTATGGCTACACCTTC. Its protein product is CASSPQDYGYTF.

The table lists this clonotype with a few counts. The V call is TRBV7-6, the J call TRBJ2-3; the D gene could be TRBD1 or TRBD2 (6 bases each). The CDR3 runs to 16 residues. V shed 5 bases and J shed 0 bases, with 15 bases lying between them. The germline gives CDR1 SGHVS, CDR2 FNYEAQ. The CDR3 here is CASSQRRGASTDTQYF. The CDR3 coding sequence is TGTGCCAGCAGCCAACGGAGGGGGGCTAGCACAGATACGCAGTATTTT.

The V gene is TRBV20-1, the J gene TRBJ2-2, with TRBD1 identical over 8 bases. After removal of 8 bases from V and 4 bases from J, the junction contained 12 bases not matched to a gene. CDR1 is DFQATT, CDR2 SNEGSKA, per germline (reference sequence). CDR3 length: 15 amino acids. The CDR3 nucleotides read TGCAGTACCGACCAGGGGGCCCGAGGCACCGGGGAGCTGTTTTTT. The encoded protein is CSTDQGARGTGELFF.

The chain recombines TRBV28 with TRBJ2-3, with D possibly being TRBD2 (6 bases). Trimming cost V 4 bases and J 0 bases, with 11 bases left between them. The CDR3 length is 15 residues. CDR1 is MDHEN and CDR2 is SYDVKM in the germline V gene. The CDR3 DNA sequence: TGTGCCAGCAGTTCCTTAGCGGAGAGCACAGATACGCAGTATTTT. Protein: CASSSLAESTDTQYF.